These 10 T cell receptor beta chains originate from one sample sequenced in a study of cytomegalovirus exposure and HLA in healthy donors. Some clones are missing from TCRdb's copy, which holds only in-frame ones; the method was immunoSEQ multiplex PCR. The repertoire holds about 130,000 clones, with 85% to 90% as singletons. Sequenced material: PBMCs. These receptors originate from a woman younger than 30 in good health and CMV-seropositive.

V usage is TRBV27 and J usage is TRBJ1-2, with D possibly matching TRBD1 (5 bases). The CDR3 totals 15 residues. With 6 bases removed from V and 6 bases from J, the gap between germline ends came to 20 bases. Germline CDR1 and CDR2: MNHEY and SMNVEV (reference sequence). CDR3 in amino acids: CASSQIGHPDHGYTF. The DNA of the CDR3 is TGTGCCAGCAGCCAAATCGGACACCCCGATCATGGCTACACCTTC.

Here the CDR3 reads CASSVGDEQFF. In DNA form, the CDR3 reads TGTGCCAGCAGCGTAGGGGATGAGCAGTTCTTC. The V and J genes are TRBV27 and TRBJ2-1, with D perhaps matching TRBD1 (5 bases). CDR3 size: 11 residues. The germline V and J ends were trimmed by 6 bases and 8 bases, with 8 bases remaining between them. Germline V lookup: CDR1 MNHEY, CDR2 SMNVEV (reference sequence).

The J gene is TRBJ2-2, the V gene TRBV19; 7 positions agree with TRBD2. Germline-derived CDR1 and CDR2 are LNHDA and SQIVND (reference sequence). With 0 bases clipped from V and 5 bases from J, the junction kept 12 bases outside the gene matches. This CDR3 has 18 amino acids. CDR3: CASSIDLMSRRGTGELFF. The CDR3 coding sequence is TGTGCCAGTAGTATAGATCTTATGTCCAGGCGGGGGACCGGGGAGCTGTTTTTT.

The rearrangement joins TRBV5-6 to TRBJ1-1; 10 nucleotides agree with TRBD1. V lost 4 bases, J lost 5 bases, and 8 bases stayed unmatched. The CDR3 sequence is 15 residues long. Germline V CDR1 and CDR2: SGHDT, YYEEEE. Written as DNA, the CDR3 is TGTGCCAGCAGCCTAGAGGACAGGGGGTGGACTGAAGCTTTCTTT. Translating gives CASSLEDRGWTEAFF.

The chain combines TRBV9 with TRBJ1-1, with D hard to call. This CDR3 spans 15 amino acids. Germline V gives CDR1 SGDLS, CDR2 YYNGEE. Between the trimmed V and J ends, which lost 3 bases and 0 bases, there was a span of 12 bases. The CDR3 DNA reads TGTGCCAGCAGCGCATCCGGTTCCATGAACACTGAAGCTTTCTTT. It specifies CASSASGSMNTEAFF.

The rearrangement links TRBV6-5 to TRBJ2-1; the D gene is possibly TRBD2 (6 bases). Germline V CDR1 and CDR2: MNHEY, SVGAGI. Trimming took off 4 bases at V and 4 bases at J, with 14 bases between the two ends. The CDR3 covers 15 residues. The CDR3 coding sequence is TGTGCCAGCAGTTCCGACTCCGGGACTTACAATGAGCAGTTCTTC. Amino acids: CASSSDSGTYNEQFF.

This chain links TRBV27 with TRBJ2-7, with 9 bases aligning to TRBD1. With 4 bases clipped from V and 5 bases from J, the junction kept 9 bases outside the gene matches. The germline V gene encodes CDR1 MNHEY and CDR2 SMNVEV (reference sequence). The CDR3 extends over 15 amino acids. This CDR3 reads CASSSAGTGPHEQYF. CDR3 DNA sequence: TGTGCCAGCAGTTCAGCCGGGACAGGGCCCCACGAGCAGTACTTC.

The chain has TRBV7-9 and TRBJ2-3; 9 bases match TRBD2. The germline CDR1 and CDR2 sequences are SEHNR and FQNEAQ (reference sequence). This CDR3 is built from 18 residues. The junction had 10 bases not matched to a gene; V was cut back by 3 bases and J by 0 bases. This chain's CDR3 is CASSFPAGGPSSTDTQYF. Here the CDR3 DNA reads TGTGCCAGCAGCTTTCCTGCGGGGGGGCCCTCAAGCACAGATACGCAGTATTTT.

This sequence joins TRBV7-9 and TRBJ2-7; a possible D gene is TRBD1 (5 bases). Germline CDR1 and CDR2: SEHNR and FQNEAQ (reference sequence). Trimming took 5 bases from V and 4 from J, leaving 15 bases between them. The CDR3 spans 14 residues. The CDR3 loop reads CASSRRAGQYEQYF. The CDR3 region has the DNA TGTGCCAGCAGCCGTCGTGCAGGGCAATACGAGCAGTACTTC.

This clone was found a few times. The chain recombines TRBV19 with TRBJ2-2, with TRBD1 as a possible D gene (6 bases). The CDR3 has 15 amino acids. Germline-derived CDR1 and CDR2 are LNHDA and SQIVND (reference sequence). Trimming took 8 bases from V and 0 from J, leaving 13 bases between them. This CDR3 is CASSPGHTNTGELFF. CDR3 nucleotide sequence: TGTGCCAGTTCCCCGGGACACACGAACACCGGGGAGCTGTTTTTT.